This T cell receptor (beta chain) appears in the sequencing data of a study of cytomegalovirus exposure and HLA in healthy donors. Study observations and caveats: Usually a TCR sequence was rare, but some public TCRs were found in many donors.

This clone has only one observation. Its matching antigen is unknown. CDR1 and CDR2 (germline): SGHRS, YFSETQ. Trimming left V 0 bases short and J 1 base short, with 11 bases between. The CDR3 is 16 residues long. Primers for the PCR totalled 60 Vbeta and 13 Jbeta. Method: immunoSEQ multiplex PCR; TCRdb's copy keeps in-frame clones and lacks some. This sample has about 130,000 clones, with over 75% found just once. The sample taken for sequencing was PBMCs. The J gene is TRBJ2-1, the V gene TRBV5-1, with D perhaps TRBD2 (5 bases). The clonotype comes from a boy between 10 and 17 years old in good health and CMV-seronegative. This chain's CDR3 is CASSLALQRSYNEQFF. For the CDR3, the DNA is TGCGCCAGCAGCTTGGCGCTGCAGCGGTCCTACAATGAGCAGTTCTTC.